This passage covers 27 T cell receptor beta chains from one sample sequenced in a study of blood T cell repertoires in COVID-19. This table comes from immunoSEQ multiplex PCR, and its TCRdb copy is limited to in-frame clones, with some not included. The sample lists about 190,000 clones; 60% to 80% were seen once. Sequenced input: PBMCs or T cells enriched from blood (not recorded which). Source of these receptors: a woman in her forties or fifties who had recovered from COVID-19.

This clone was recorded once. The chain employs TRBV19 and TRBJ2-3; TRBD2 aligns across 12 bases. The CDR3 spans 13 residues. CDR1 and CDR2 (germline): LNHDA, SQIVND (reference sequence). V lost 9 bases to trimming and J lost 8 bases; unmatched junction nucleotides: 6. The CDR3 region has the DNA TGTGCCAGCCAACTAGCGGGAGGAGCTACGCAGTATTTT. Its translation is CASQLAGGATQYF.

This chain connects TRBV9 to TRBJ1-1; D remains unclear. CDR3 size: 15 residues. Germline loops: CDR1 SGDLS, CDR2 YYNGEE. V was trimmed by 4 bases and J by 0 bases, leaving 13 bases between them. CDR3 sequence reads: CASSPHIEMNTEAFF. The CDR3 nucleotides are TGTGCCAGCAGCCCCCATATAGAAATGAACACTGAAGCTTTCTTT.

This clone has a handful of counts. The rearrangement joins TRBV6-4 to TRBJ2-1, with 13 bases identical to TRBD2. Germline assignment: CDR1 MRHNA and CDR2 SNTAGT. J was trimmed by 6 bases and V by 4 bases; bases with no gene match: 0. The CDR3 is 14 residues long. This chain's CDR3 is CASSGTSGSNEQFF. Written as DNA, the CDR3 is TGTGCCAGCAGTGGGACTAGCGGGAGCAATGAGCAGTTCTTC.

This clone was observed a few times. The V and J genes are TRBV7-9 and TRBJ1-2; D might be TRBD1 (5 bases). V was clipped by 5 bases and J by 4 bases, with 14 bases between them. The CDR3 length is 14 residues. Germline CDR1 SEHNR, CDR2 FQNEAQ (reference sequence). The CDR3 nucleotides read TGTGCCAGCAGCCCCCCGGGGGGGGGCTATGGCTACACCTTC. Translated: CASSPPGGGYGYTF.

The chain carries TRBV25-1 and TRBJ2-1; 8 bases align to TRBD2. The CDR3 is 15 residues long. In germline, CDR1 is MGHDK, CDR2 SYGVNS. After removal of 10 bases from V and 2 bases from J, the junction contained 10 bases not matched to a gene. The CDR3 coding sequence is TGTGCCACCTCAGCCGGGACTAGTACCTACAATGAGCAGTTCTTC. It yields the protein CATSAGTSTYNEQFF.

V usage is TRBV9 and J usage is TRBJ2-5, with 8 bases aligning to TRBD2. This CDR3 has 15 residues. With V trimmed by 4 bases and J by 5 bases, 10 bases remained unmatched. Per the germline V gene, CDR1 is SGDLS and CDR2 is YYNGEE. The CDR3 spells CASSPQAGGGETQYF. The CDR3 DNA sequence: TGTGCCAGCAGCCCCCAGGCGGGAGGAGGGGAGACCCAGTACTTC.

The CDR3 reads CASSQAGAGDQPQHF. CDR3 DNA: TGCGCCAGCAGCCAAGCAGGGGCCGGCGATCAGCCCCAGCATTTT. V and J are TRBV4-1 and TRBJ1-5, with D possibly matching TRBD1 (6 bases). The germline CDR1 and CDR2 sequences are MGHRA and YSYEKL. The V and J ends lost 1 base and 5 bases respectively, with 12 bases between them. This CDR3 spans 15 amino acids.

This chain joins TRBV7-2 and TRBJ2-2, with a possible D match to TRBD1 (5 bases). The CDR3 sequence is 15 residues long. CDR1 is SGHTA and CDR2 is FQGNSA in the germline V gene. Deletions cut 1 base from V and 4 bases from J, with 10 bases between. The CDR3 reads CASSLVGQGTGELFF. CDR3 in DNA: TGTGCCAGCAGCTTAGTAGGCCAGGGCACCGGGGAGCTGTTTTTT.

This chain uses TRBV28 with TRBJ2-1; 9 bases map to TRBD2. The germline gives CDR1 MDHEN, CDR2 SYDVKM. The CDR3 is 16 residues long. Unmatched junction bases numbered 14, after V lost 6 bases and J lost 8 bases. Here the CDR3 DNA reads TGTGCCAGCAGGCCATCCGGGACTAGCTCTTTGGATGAGCAGTTCTTC. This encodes CASRPSGTSSLDEQFF.

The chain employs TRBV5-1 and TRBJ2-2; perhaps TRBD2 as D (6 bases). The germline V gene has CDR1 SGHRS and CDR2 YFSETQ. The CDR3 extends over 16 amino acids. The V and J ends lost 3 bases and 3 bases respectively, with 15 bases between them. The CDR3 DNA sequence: TGCGCCAGCAGCTCCCCGGGACTCTCCGACACCGGGGAGCTGTTTTTT. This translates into CASSSPGLSDTGELFF. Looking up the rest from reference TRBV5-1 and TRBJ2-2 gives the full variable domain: KAGVTQTPRYLIKTRGQQVTLSCSPISGHRSVSWYQQTPGQGLQFLFEYFSETQRNKGNFPGRFSGRQFSNSRSEMNVSTLELGDSALYLCASSSPGLSDTGELFFGEGSRLTVL.

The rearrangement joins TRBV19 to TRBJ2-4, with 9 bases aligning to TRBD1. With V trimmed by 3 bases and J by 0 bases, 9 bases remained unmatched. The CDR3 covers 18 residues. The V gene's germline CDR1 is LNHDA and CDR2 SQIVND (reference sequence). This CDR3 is CASSMGQGAWLAKNIQYF. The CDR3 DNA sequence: TGTGCCAGTAGTATGGGACAGGGAGCATGGCTAGCCAAAAACATTCAGTACTTC.

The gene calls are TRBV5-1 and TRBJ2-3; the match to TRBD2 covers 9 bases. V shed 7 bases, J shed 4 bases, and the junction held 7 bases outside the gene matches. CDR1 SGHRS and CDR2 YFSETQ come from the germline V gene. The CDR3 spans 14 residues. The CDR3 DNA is TGCGCCAGCCATGAAGCGGGAGGTGCAGATACGCAGTATTTT. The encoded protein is CASHEAGGADTQYF.

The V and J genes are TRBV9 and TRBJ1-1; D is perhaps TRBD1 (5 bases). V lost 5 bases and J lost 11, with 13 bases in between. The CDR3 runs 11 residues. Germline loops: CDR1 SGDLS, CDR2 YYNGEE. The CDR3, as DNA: TGTGCCAGCAGTGACGACAGAGAGGCTTTCTTT. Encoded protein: CASSDDREAFF.

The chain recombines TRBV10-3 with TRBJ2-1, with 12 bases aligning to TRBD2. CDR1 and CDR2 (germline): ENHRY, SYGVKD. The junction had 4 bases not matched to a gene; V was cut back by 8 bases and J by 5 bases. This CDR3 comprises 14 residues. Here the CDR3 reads CAIGPSGRDNEQFF. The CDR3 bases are TGTGCCATCGGGCCTAGCGGGAGGGACAATGAGCAGTTCTTC.

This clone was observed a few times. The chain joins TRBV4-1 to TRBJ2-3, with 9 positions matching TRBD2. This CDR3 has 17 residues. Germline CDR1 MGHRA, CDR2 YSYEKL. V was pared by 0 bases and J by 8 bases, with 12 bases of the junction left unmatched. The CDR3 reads CASSQEGSGSLLGTQYF. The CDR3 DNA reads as TGCGCCAGCAGCCAAGAAGGTAGCGGGAGTCTCCTGGGTACGCAGTATTTT.

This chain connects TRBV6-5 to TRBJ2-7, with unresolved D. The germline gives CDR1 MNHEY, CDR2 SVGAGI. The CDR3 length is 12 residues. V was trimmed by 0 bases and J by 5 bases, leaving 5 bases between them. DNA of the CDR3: TGTGCCAGCAGTTACTCTTTCAACGAGCAGTACTTC. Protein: CASSYSFNEQYF.

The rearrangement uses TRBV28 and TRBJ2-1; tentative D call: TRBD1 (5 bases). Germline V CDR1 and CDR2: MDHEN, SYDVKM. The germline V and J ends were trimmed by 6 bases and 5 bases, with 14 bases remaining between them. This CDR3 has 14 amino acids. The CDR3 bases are TGTGCCAGCAGCCCCCCCAGGGTGAACAATGAGCAGTTCTTC. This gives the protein CASSPPRVNNEQFF.

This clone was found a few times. CDR3 in DNA: TGTGCCAGCAGTTTGTCCAGTAATAATTCACCCCTCCACTTT. This encodes CASSLSSNNSPLHF. This sequence joins TRBV27 and TRBJ1-6; D unclear. Germline loops: CDR1 MNHEY, CDR2 SMNVEV (reference sequence). The V end lost 3 bases, the J end lost 5 bases, and 8 bases lay between the germline ends. The CDR3 is 14 residues long.

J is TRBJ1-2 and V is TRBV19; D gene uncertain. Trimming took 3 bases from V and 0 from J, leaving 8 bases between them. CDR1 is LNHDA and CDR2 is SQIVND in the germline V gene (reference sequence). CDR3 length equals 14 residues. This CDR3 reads CASSIGEANYGYTF. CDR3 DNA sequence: TGTGCCAGTAGTATTGGAGAGGCTAACTATGGCTACACCTTC.

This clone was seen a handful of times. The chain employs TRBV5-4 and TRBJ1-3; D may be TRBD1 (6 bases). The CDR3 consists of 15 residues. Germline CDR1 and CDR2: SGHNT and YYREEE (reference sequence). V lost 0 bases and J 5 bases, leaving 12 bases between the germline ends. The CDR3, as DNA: TGTGCCAGCAGCTTGGATCAGGGGCCAAGAAACACCATATATTTT. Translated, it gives CASSLDQGPRNTIYF.

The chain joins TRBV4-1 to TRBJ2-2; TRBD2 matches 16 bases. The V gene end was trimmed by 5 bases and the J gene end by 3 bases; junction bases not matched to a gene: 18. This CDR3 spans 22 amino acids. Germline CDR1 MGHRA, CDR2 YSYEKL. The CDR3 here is CASSFRDSDGTSGRGDTGELFF. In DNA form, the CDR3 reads TGCGCCAGCAGCTTCCGGGACAGTGATGGGACTAGCGGGAGGGGGGACACCGGGGAGCTGTTTTTT.

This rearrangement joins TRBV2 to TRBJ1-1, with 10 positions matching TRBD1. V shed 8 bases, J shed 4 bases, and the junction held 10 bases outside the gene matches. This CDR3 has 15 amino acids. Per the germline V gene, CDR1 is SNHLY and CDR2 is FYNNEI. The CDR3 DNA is TGTGCCAGCGGGACAGGGGTAATGAAGGGCACTGAAGCTTTCTTT. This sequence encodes CASGTGVMKGTEAFF.

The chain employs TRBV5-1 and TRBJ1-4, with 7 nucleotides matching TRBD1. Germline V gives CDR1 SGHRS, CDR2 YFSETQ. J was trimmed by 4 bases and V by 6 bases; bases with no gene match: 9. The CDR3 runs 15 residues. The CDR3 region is CASTREGQFNEKLFF. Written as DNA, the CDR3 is TGCGCCAGCACTCGAGAGGGACAGTTTAATGAAAAACTGTTTTTT.

CDR3 sequence reads: CASCGEGSVTSTDTQYF. The CDR3 DNA follows: TGTGCCAGCTGTGGGGAGGGTAGCGTCACCAGCACAGATACGCAGTATTTT. V and J are TRBV27 and TRBJ2-3, with TRBD2 identical over 7 bases. The length of the CDR3 is 17 residues. The germline CDR1 and CDR2 sequences are MNHEY and SMNVEV (reference sequence). The junction had 14 bases not matched to a gene; V was cut back by 8 bases and J by 0 bases.

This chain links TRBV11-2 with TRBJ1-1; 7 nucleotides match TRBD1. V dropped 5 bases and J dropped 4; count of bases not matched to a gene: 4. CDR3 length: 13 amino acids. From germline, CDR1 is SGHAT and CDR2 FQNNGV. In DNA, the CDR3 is TGTGCCAGCAGCCGTGACAGGGCCACTGAAGCTTTCTTT. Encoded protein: CASSRDRATEAFF.

The CDR3 spells CAISDGGSVVTEAFF. The CDR3 nucleotides are TGTGCCATCAGTGACGGAGGTTCGGTAGTAACTGAAGCTTTCTTT. The chain couples TRBV10-3 to TRBJ1-1; D remains unclear. Germline CDR1 is ENHRY and CDR2 is SYGVKD. The CDR3 totals 15 residues. The V gene lost 3 bases and the J gene lost 5 bases, with 16 bases spanning the gap.

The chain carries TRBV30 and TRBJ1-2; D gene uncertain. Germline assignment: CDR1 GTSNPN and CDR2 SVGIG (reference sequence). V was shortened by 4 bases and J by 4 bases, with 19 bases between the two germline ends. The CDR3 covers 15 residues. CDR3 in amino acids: CAWTRWVDRSYGYTF. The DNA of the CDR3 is TGTGCCTGGACGCGGTGGGTTGACCGCTCCTATGGCTACACCTTC.